The source of this T cell receptor beta chain is a study of blood T cells in healthy people across ages. Study-level points and caveats: With donor CMV status unknown, expanded clonotype changes were possibly confounded.

In terms of origin and age, donors were healthy Caucasian individuals from Russia aged 6 to 90. The draw of peripheral blood yielded approximately 10 milliliters from each donor. This CDR3 is 13 amino acids long. Deletions cut 5 bases from V and 4 bases from J, with 11 bases between. Germline V lookup: CDR1 SEHNR, CDR2 FQNEAQ (reference sequence). As regards this clonotype: Its antigen is undetermined.

For the second PCR, which ran for about 6 to 11 cycles, a sample-barcoded 5' primer and a J-beta primer mix were used. From the 5' RACE reads, TCRdb called clonotypes with MiXCR, one entry per CDR3 protein. The data hold some 1.7 million distinct CDR3 sequences, with roughly 27% observed a single time. The clonotype originates from a woman aged 25 to 39 in good health. J is TRBJ1-2 and V is TRBV7-9, with D unclear. Source material: blood. The CDR3 sequence: CASSPPTSYGYTF. CDR3 sequence (DNA): TGTGCCAGCAGCCCCCCCACGAGCTATGGCTACACCTTC.